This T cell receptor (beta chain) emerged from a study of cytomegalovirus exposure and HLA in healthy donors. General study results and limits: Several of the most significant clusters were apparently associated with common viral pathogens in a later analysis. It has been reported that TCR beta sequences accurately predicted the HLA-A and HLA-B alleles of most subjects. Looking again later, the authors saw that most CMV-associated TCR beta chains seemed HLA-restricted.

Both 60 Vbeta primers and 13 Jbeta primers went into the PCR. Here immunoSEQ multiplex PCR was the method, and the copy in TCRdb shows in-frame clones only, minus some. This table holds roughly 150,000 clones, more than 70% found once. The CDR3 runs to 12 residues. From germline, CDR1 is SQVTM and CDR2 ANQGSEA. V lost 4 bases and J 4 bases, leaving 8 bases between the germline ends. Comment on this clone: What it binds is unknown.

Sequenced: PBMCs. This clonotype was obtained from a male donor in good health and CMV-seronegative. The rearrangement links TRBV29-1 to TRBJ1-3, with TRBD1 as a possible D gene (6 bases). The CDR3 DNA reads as TGCAGCGTTGGGACAGACGGAAACACCATATATTTT. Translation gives CSVGTDGNTIYF. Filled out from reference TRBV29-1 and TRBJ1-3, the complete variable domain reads SAVISQKPSRDICQRGTSLTIQCQVDSQVTMMFWYRQQPGQSLTLIATANQGSEATYESGFVIDKFPISRPNLTFSTLTVSNMSPEDSSIYLCSVGTDGNTIYFGEGSWLTVV.